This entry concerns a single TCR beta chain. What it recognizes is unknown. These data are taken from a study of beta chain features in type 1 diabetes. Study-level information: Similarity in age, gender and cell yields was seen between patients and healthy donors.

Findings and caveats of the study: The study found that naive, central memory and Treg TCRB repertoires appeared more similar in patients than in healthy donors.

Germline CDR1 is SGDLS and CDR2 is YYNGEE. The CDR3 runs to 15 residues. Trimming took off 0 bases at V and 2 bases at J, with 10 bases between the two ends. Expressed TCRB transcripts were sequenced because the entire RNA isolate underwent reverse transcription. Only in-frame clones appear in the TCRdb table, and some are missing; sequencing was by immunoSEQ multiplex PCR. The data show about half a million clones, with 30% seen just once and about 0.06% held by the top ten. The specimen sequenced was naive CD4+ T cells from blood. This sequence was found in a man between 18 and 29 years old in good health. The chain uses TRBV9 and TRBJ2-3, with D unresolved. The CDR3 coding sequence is TGTGCCAGCAGCGTAGGTCACCAGCTCACAGATACGCAGTATTTT. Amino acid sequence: CASSVGHQLTDTQYF.